The sequence of this T cell receptor (beta chain) was determined in a study of HIV-infected patients and healthy controls. MiXCR, run by TCRdb on the 5' RACE reads, gives a single entry per CDR3 protein. Of about 17,000 distinct CDR3 sequences in the sample, about 15% were seen once. This clonotype has ten or more counts. Germline CDR1 KGHDR, CDR2 SFDVKD. This CDR3 has 13 amino acids. V was clipped by 7 bases and J by 5 bases; unmatched bases: 4. The rearrangement links TRBV24-1 to TRBJ1-1; 9 bases agree with TRBD1. Sequencing was done on a sample of CD8+ T cells from blood. The TCR comes from a human donor in good health. CDR3 in DNA: TGTGCCACCAGGGGACAGGGTGTGACTGAAGCTTTCTTT. It encodes CATRGQGVTEAFF.